These T cell receptor beta chains were read from a single sample in a study of somatic mutations in cytotoxic T cells in rheumatoid arthritis. The repertoire was sequenced with immunoSEQ multiplex PCR; TCRdb's copy has only in-frame clones and lacks some. The profile shows 7,500 to 9,000 clones, more than 60% of them singletons. The sample consisted of CD8+ T cells sorted from blood. These receptors were obtained from an adult with rheumatoid arthritis. Both conserved end residues are part of each CDR3. D genes are given only for firm matches. Clone size is given for some rows only: seen once, a few or many times, or a class if the clone is expanded.

D gene: TRBD1
clone size: .
J gene: TRBJ2-7
V gene: TRBV5-4
CDR3 protein: CASSLGTGPYEQYF
CDR3 DNA: TGTGCCAGCAGCTTGGGGACAGGGCCCTACGAGCAGTACTTC

D gene: .
clone size: .
J gene: TRBJ2-1
V gene: TRBV7-8
CDR3 protein: CASSLVNNEQFF
CDR3 DNA: TGTGCCAGCAGCTTAGTGAACAATGAGCAGTTCTTC

D gene: .
clone size: .
J gene: TRBJ2-7
V gene: TRBV21-1
CDR3 protein: CATPGGTYEQYF
CDR3 DNA: TGTGCCACCCCCGGGGGGACCTACGAGCAGTACTTC

D gene: .
clone size: .
J gene: TRBJ2-3
V gene: TRBV5-6
CDR3 protein: CASSLEQRTDTQYF
CDR3 DNA: TGTGCCAGCAGCTTGGAACAACGCACAGATACGCAGTATTTT

D gene: TRBD1
clone size: .
J gene: TRBJ2-5
V gene: TRBV9
CDR3 protein: CASSVGRGLQETQYF
CDR3 DNA: TGTGCCAGCAGCGTAGGCAGGGGGCTCCAAGAGACCCAGTACTTC

D gene: .
clone size: few
J gene: TRBJ2-3
V gene: TRBV5-4
CDR3 protein: CASSLVPGADTQYF
CDR3 DNA: TGTGCCAGCAGCTTGGTTCCGGGCGCAGATACGCAGTATTTT

D gene: .
clone size: few
J gene: TRBJ1-1
V gene: TRBV30
CDR3 protein: CAWSWGLGTEAFF
CDR3 DNA: TGTGCCTGGAGTTGGGGGTTAGGCACTGAAGCTTTCTTT

D gene: .
clone size: .
J gene: TRBJ1-2
V gene: TRBV5-4
CDR3 protein: CASSLTGWSYTF
CDR3 DNA: TGTGCCAGCAGCTTGACGGGATGGAGCTACACCTTC

D gene: .
clone size: .
J gene: TRBJ2-7
V gene: TRBV27
CDR3 protein: CASSGSREQYF
CDR3 DNA: TGTGCCAGTTCAGGGTCGAGAGAGCAGTACTTC

D gene: .
clone size: .
J gene: TRBJ1-1
V gene: TRBV14
CDR3 protein: CASSQDPPTEAFF
CDR3 DNA: TGTGCCAGCAGCCAAGATCCGCCGACTGAAGCTTTCTTT

D gene: TRBD1
clone size: few
J gene: TRBJ2-7
V gene: TRBV28
CDR3 protein: CASRSGQGLSYEQYF
CDR3 DNA: TGTGCCAGCAGATCCGGACAGGGCCTCTCCTACGAGCAGTACTTC

D gene: .
clone size: few
J gene: TRBJ1-3
V gene: TRBV2
CDR3 protein: CASSVLGAAGNTIYF
CDR3 DNA: TGTGCCAGCAGTGTCTTGGGGGCTGCGGGAAACACCATATATTTT

D gene: TRBD2
clone size: .
J gene: TRBJ2-1
V gene: TRBV6-5
CDR3 protein: CASSYAGGREVNEQFF
CDR3 DNA: TGTGCCAGCAGTTACGCGGGCGGGAGGGAGGTCAATGAGCAGTTCTTC

D gene: .
clone size: .
J gene: TRBJ2-3
V gene: TRBV25-1
CDR3 protein: CASREGTDTQYF
CDR3 DNA: TGTGCCAGCCGTGAGGGGACAGATACGCAGTATTTT

D gene: .
clone size: .
J gene: TRBJ1-3
V gene: TRBV11-2
CDR3 protein: CASSLIGSGNTIYF
CDR3 DNA: TGTGCCAGCAGCTTGATCGGGTCTGGAAACACCATATATTTT

D gene: .
clone size: .
J gene: TRBJ2-3
V gene: TRBV7-3
CDR3 protein: CASSDKGTQYF
CDR3 DNA: TGTGCCAGCAGCGACAAGGGTACGCAGTATTTT

D gene: .
clone size: .
J gene: TRBJ1-1
V gene: TRBV28
CDR3 protein: CASSLGQWNTEAFF
CDR3 DNA: TGTGCCAGCAGTTTGGGGCAGTGGAACACTGAAGCTTTCTTT